These 5 T cell receptor beta chains were sequenced from one sample in a study of blood T cell repertoires in COVID-19. Data came from immunoSEQ multiplex PCR; TCRdb stores just in-frame clones and leaves some out. The sample includes around 77,000 clones, 90% of them seen just once. The specimen sequenced was peripheral blood. These receptors all stem from a woman of 80 years or more with active or convalescent COVID-19.

The chain combines TRBV28 with TRBJ2-7; TRBD1 is a possible D gene (6 bases). Germline V lookup: CDR1 MDHEN, CDR2 SYDVKM. V lost 2 bases, J lost 4 bases, and 15 bases lay in between. The CDR3 consists of 15 residues. The CDR3, as DNA: TGTGCCAGCAGTTTACAGGGGTTTAACTTTTACGAGCAGTACTTC. It encodes CASSLQGFNFYEQYF.

This chain connects TRBV19 to TRBJ2-1; 10 positions agree with TRBD2. The CDR3 sequence is 15 residues long. V dropped 4 bases and J dropped 4; count of bases not matched to a gene: 4. Per the germline V gene, CDR1 is LNHDA and CDR2 is SQIVND (reference sequence). The CDR3 DNA reads as TGTGCCAGTAGTAGCAGCGGGGGGGTTTACAATGAGCAGTTCTTC. This codes for CASSSSGGVYNEQFF.

A few counts support this clone. The chain uses TRBV5-4 and TRBJ2-2; possibly TRBD2 for D (5 bases). Trimming took off 4 bases at V and 4 bases at J, with 11 bases between the two ends. Germline V CDR1 and CDR2: SGHNT, YYREEE (reference sequence). The CDR3 has 14 residues. CDR3: CASSAPGFTGELFF. For the CDR3, the DNA is TGTGCCAGCAGCGCCCCGGGGTTCACCGGGGAGCTGTTTTTT.

The V gene is TRBV6-5, the J gene TRBJ2-1, with 7 positions matching TRBD1. Per germline, CDR1 MNHEY and CDR2 SVGAGI. This CDR3 has 15 amino acids. Trimming took 4 bases from V and 8 from J; bases not matched to a gene: 11. CDR3 bases: TGTGCCAGCAGTTCGCCGGGACAGATTAGGGATGAGCAGTTCTTC. Encoded protein: CASSSPGQIRDEQFF.

V gene TRBV21-1 combines with J gene TRBJ2-6; TRBD2, the D gene given by the table, was not confirmed from the DNA. TRBV21-1 counts as a pseudogene. This CDR3 contains 16 residues. CDR3 nucleotide sequence: TGTGCCAGCAGCTCCTACCCCCGGGCTGGGGCCAACGTCCTGACTTTC. This translates into CASSSYPRAGANVLTF.